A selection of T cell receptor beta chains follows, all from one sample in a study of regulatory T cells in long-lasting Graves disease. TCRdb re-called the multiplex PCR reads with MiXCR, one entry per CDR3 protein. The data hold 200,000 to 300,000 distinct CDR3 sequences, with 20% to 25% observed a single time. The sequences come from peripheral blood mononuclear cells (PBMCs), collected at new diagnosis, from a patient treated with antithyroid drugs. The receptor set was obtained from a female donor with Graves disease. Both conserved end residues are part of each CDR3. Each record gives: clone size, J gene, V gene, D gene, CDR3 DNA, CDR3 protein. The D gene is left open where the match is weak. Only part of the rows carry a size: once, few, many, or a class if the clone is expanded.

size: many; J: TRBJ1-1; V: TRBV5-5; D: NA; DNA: TGCGCCAGCAGCTTGGCTGGATCTGTGGACACTGAAGCTTTCTTT; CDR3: CASSLAGSVDTEAFF
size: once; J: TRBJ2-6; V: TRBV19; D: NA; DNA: TGTGCCAGTAGATCCGGGACCGCTGGGTCTGGGGCCAACGTCCTGACTTTC; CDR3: CASRSGTAGSGANVLTF
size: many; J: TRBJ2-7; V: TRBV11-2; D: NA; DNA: TGTGCCAGCAGCTCGGGACACGGTTTCGACGAGCAGTACTTC; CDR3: CASSSGHGFDEQYF
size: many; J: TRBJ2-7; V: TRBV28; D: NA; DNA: TGTGCCAGCATTCGCCAGGGTTTCTACGAGCAGTACTTC; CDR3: CASIRQGFYEQYF
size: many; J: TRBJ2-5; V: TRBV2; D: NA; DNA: TGTGCCACCCGTCAGTCCCCGGGTCAAGAGACCCAGTACTTC; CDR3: CATRQSPGQETQYF
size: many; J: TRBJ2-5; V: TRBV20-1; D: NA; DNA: TGCAGTGCCCCAACGGGACTGGAGACCCAGTACTTC; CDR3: CSAPTGLETQYF
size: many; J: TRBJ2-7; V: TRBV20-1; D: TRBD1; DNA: TGCAGTGCTAGAGAATTAGGACAGGGTGACTACGAGCAGTACTTC; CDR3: CSARELGQGDYEQYF
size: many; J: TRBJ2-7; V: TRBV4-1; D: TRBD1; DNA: TGCGCCAGCAGCCAATCCGGGACAGGGGCCTACGAGCAGTACTTC; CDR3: CASSQSGTGAYEQYF
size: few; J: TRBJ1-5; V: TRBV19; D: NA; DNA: TGTGCCAGTAGAAGCCCAAGCCCCGGGCCCCAGCATTTT; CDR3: CASRSPSPGPQHF
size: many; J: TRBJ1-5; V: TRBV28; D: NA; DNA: TGTGCCAGCAGCGCGGACAGCGCGAATCAGCCCCAGCATTTT; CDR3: CASSADSANQPQHF
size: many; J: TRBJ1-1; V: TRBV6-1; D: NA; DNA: TGTGCCGGGTCCCGGGGCACTGAAGCTTTCTTT; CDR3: CAGSRGTEAFF
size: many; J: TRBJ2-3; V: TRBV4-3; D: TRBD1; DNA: TGCGCCAGCAGCCAAGATTGGGAGACAGGGCATACGCAGTATTTT; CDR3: CASSQDWETGHTQYF
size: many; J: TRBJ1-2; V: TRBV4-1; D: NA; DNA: TGCGCCAGCAGCCAAGCCGGGAGCCGTTTCGTTGTTGGCTACACCTTC; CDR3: CASSQAGSRFVVGYTF
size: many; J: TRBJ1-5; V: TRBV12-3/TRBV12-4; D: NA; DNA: TGTGCCAGCAGTCCGCACAGACGTAGCAATCAGCCCCAGCATTTT; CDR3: CASSPHRRSNQPQHF
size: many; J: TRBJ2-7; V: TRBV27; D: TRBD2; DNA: TGTGCCAGCAGTTTACTGACTAGCGGGGGAATCTACGAGCAGTACTTC; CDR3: CASSLLTSGGIYEQYF
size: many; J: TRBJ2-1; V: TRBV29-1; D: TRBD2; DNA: TGCAGCGTTGTCGGGGGGATGGTACACAATGAGCAGTTCTTC; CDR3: CSVVGGMVHNEQFF
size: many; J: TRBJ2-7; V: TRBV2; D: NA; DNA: TGTGCCAGCAGTTTAGCGTACACCTCCTACGAGCAGTACTTC; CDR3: CASSLAYTSYEQYF
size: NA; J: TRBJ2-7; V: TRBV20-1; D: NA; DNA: TGCAGTGCTAGATTCCCAAAGCCAGGACTCGCCTACGAGCAGTACTTC; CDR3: CSARFPKPGLAYEQYF
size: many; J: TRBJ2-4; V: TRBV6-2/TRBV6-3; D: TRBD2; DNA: TGTGCCAGCAGTTACGGGGGGACTAGCGGGACCCAAAACATTCAGTACTTC; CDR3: CASSYGGTSGTQNIQYF
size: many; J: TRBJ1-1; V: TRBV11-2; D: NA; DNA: TGTGCCAGCAGCTCAGCGATCGACAGGACCGACACTGAAGCTTTCTTT; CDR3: CASSSAIDRTDTEAFF
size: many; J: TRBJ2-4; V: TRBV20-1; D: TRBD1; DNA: TGCAGTGCTAGCGGGGACAGCGGAGTAAACATTCAGTACTTC; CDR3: CSASGDSGVNIQYF
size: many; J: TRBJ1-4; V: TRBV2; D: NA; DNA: TGTGCCAGCAATCGGGGGACCGGTAATGAAAAACTGTTTTTT; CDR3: CASNRGTGNEKLFF
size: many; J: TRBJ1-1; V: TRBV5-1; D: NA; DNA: TGCGCCAGCAGCTTGGAACCGGGACGTGGAGGAGCGAACACTGAAGCTTTCTTT; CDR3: CASSLEPGRGGANTEAFF
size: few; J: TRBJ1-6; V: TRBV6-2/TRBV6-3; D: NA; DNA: TGTGCCAGCAGTTACTTTGAACCAACGGATCCCCGGAAACCCCTCCACTTT; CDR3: CASSYFEPTDPRKPLHF
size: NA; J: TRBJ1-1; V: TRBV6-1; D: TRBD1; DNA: TGTGCCAGCAGTGAAGAGTGGCAGGGGGAAGTTGAAGCTTTCTTT; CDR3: CASSEEWQGEVEAFF
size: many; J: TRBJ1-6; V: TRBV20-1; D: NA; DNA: TGCAGTGCCAGCGACAGGAGCTCCTATAATTCACCCCTCCACTTT; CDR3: CSASDRSSYNSPLHF
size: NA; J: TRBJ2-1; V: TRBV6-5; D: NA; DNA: TGTGCCAGCAGTTATTTCGCCGAGCAGTTCTTC; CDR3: CASSYFAEQFF
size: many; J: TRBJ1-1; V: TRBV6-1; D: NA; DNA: TGTGCCAGCAGTGAAGATGGACTGGAGGAGGGAGCCGCTGAAGCTTTCTTT; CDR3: CASSEDGLEEGAAEAFF
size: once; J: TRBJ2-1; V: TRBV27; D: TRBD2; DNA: TGTGCCAGCAGTTTACCCGGGACTAGCGGGGGTCTTGAGCAGTTCTTC; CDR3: CASSLPGTSGGLEQFF
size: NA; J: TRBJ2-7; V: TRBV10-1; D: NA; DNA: TGCGCCAGCAGTATAGACAGGACCTACGAGCAGTACTTC; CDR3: CASSIDRTYEQYF
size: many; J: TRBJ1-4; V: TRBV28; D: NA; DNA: TGTGCCACCTCCGGACAGACCCGTGAAAAACTGTTTTTT; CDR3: CATSGQTREKLFF
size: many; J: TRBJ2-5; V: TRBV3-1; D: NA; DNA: TGTGCCAGCAGCGACCAGGCCCCGCGTGGGACCCAGTACTTC; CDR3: CASSDQAPRGTQYF
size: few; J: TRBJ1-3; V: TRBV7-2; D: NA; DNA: TGTGCCAGCAACCTATTCTCTGGAAACACCATATATTTT; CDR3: CASNLFSGNTIYF
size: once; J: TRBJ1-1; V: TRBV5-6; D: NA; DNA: TGTGCCATCAGCATAGGGACGGTGAACACTGAAGCTTTCTTT; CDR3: CAISIGTVNTEAFF
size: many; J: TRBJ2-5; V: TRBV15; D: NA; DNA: TGTGCCACCAGCAAAAGGGGTGTGGAGACCCAGTACTTC; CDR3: CATSKRGVETQYF
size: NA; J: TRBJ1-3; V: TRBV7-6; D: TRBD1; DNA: TGTGCCAGCAGCTTAGGAACAGGGGCTATTGGAAACACCATATATTTT; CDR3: CASSLGTGAIGNTIYF
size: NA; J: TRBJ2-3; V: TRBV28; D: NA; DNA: TGTGCCAGCGGACAGATAGACTACACAGATACGCAGTATTTT; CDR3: CASGQIDYTDTQYF
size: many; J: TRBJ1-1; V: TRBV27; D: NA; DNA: TGTGCCAGCAGCCGAGGGGGTCGTGAAGCTTTCTTT; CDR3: CASSRGGREAFF
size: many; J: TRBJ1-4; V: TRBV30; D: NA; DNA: TGTGCCGGGTGGGAGAGGAAACACGCTGATGAAAAACTGTTTTTT; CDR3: CAGWERKHADEKLFF
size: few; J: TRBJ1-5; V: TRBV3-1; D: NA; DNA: TGTGCCAGCAGCCAAGGCTCAGGGGCGAATCAGCCCCAGCATTTT; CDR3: CASSQGSGANQPQHF
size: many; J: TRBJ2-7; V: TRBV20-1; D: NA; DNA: TGCAGTGCTAGAGTCAGGGCTGGGGAGCAGTACTTC; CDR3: CSARVRAGEQYF